This TCR beta chain was captured by sequencing in a study of cytomegalovirus exposure and HLA in healthy donors. The overall study: Falling in the Caucasian-associated ancestry cluster were 80% to 90% of a few hundred genotyped donors. Findings and caveats of the study: Compared with the roughly 700-donor mean, an Asian-associated ancestry cluster reportedly had fewer N-insertions, according to a later analysis. Researchers reported in a later analysis that common viral pathogens appeared linked to several top clusters. In a later analysis, HLA-C alleles had the fewest associated TCRs, DRB1 alleles the most.

The CDR3 sequence is 14 residues long. V was trimmed by 3 bases and J by 8 bases, leaving 17 bases between them. CDR1 and CDR2 from the germline V gene are SGHDT and YYEEEE. This clone occurred a few times. Its specificity is not known. The PCR had 60 Vbeta and 13 Jbeta primers. The method was immunoSEQ multiplex PCR; TCRdb's version includes in-frame clones alone and lacks a portion of them. Here the sample spans more than 85,000 clones, roughly 79% being singletons. Source material: PBMCs. The TCR originated in a man aged 40-50 years in good health and CMV-seronegative. The chain employs TRBV5-6 and TRBJ1-2; maybe TRBD1 (6 bases). The CDR3 nucleotides read TGTGCCAGCAGCTATGAAACAGGGATGGACGGCTACACCTTC. It yields the protein CASSYETGMDGYTF.